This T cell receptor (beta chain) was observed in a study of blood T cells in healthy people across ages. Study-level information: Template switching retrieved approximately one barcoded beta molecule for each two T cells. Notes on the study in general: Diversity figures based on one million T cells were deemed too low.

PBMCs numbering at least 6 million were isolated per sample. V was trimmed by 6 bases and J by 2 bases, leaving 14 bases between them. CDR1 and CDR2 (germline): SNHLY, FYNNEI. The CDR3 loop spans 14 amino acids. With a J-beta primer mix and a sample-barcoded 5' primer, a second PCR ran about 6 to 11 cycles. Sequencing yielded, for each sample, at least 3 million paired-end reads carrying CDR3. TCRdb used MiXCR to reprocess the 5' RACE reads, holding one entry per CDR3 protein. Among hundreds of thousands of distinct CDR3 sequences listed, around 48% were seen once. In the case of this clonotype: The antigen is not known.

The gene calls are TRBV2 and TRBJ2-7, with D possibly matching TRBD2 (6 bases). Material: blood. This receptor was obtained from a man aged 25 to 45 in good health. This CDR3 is CASRRRDSAYEQYF. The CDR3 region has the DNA TGTGCCAGCAGGCGGCGGGACTCCGCCTACGAGCAGTACTTC.